Each of the 22 T cell receptor beta chains below was sequenced from the same sample in a study of blood T cells in healthy people across ages. Sample-barcoded 5' priming and a J-beta primer mix drove a second PCR of about 7 to 12 cycles. Via MiXCR, TCRdb re-called the 5' RACE reads, giving one row per CDR3 protein. There are some 1.4 million distinct CDR3 sequences in the sample; around 42% occur only once, and approximately 7.9% lies in the top ten. Specimen: blood. The receptors originated from a young woman in good health.

The chain has TRBV10-3 and TRBJ2-7; D is possibly TRBD1 or TRBD2 (6 bases each). The J call may be faulty, since TRBJ2-5 better matches the DNA end. The CDR3 extends over 13 amino acids. The germline CDR1 and CDR2 sequences are ENHRY and SYGVKD. The CDR3 DNA is TGTGCCATCAGGGGGGGCGCGGAGGAGACCCAGTACTTC. Translation: CAIRGGAEETQYF.

The CDR3: CASSLSALHGSGYTF. CDR3 nucleotide sequence: TGTGCCAGCAGTTTATCCGCACTACACGGGTCTGGCTACACCTTC. The chain joins TRBV27 to TRBJ1-2, with D hard to call. V was clipped by 0 bases and J by 7 bases, with 15 bases between them. This CDR3 is built from 15 residues. CDR1 is MNHEY and CDR2 is SMNVEV in the germline V gene (reference sequence).

V is TRBV29-1 and J is TRBJ2-3; maybe TRBD1 (6 bases). Trimming cost V 4 bases and J 6 bases, with 11 bases left between them. CDR1 and CDR2 (germline): SQVTM, ANQGSEA. The CDR3 totals 12 residues. The CDR3 here is CSVAGEVDTQYF. For the CDR3, the DNA is TGCAGCGTTGCAGGGGAAGTGGATACGCAGTATTTT.

This clonotype was found many times. V and J are TRBV5-1 and TRBJ2-7, with TRBD2 identical over 10 bases. Per germline, CDR1 SGHRS and CDR2 YFSETQ. J lost 4 bases, V lost 0 bases, and 4 bases had no gene match. This CDR3 spans 15 amino acids. In nucleotides, the CDR3 is TGCGCCAGCAGCTTGGTGAGCGGGAGGGAATACGAGCAGTACTTC. It specifies CASSLVSGREYEQYF.

Only a few counts were recorded for this clonotype. The rearrangement uses TRBV29-1 and TRBJ2-5; no clear D gene. The germline V gene encodes CDR1 SQVTM and CDR2 ANQGSEA. The length of the CDR3 is 13 residues. V was cut by 4 bases and J by 5 bases, with 14 bases left in between. DNA of the CDR3: TGCAGCGTTGGTCCCAGGATGAGGGAGACCCAGTACTTC. This gives the protein CSVGPRMRETQYF.

This chain connects TRBV6-2 or TRBV6-3 to TRBJ2-2; no firm D call. Trimming shortened V by 5 bases and J by 6 bases, and 7 bases separated the two germline ends. The CDR3 has 12 residues. Germline CDR1 is MNHEY and CDR2 is SVGEGT. CDR3 bases: TGTGCCAGCAGTAAAAGAGCCGGGGAGCTGTTTTTT. Its translation: CASSKRAGELFF.

This clonotype was counted a few times. The J gene is TRBJ1-1, the V gene TRBV25-1; D call uncertain. This CDR3 has 13 amino acids. Germline loops: CDR1 MGHDK, CDR2 SYGVNS. Trimming left V 7 bases short and J 6 bases short, with 15 bases between. The CDR3 loop reads CASTLGRGSEAFF. For the CDR3, the DNA is TGTGCCAGCACCCTCGGAAGAGGTTCTGAAGCTTTCTTT.

This clonotype was picked up a small number of times. The gene calls are TRBV9 and TRBJ2-5; the match to TRBD1 covers 7 bases. The CDR3 runs 14 residues. The V gene end was trimmed by 0 bases and the J gene end by 4 bases; junction bases not matched to a gene: 3. Germline CDR1 is SGDLS and CDR2 is YYNGEE. The CDR3 is CASSVAAGGETQYF. CDR3 sequence (DNA): TGTGCCAGCAGCGTAGCTGCAGGGGGAGAGACCCAGTACTTC.

This clonotype was seen a handful of times. The chain uses TRBV20-1 and TRBJ2-7; TRBD1 matches 11 bases. Unmatched junction bases numbered 11, after V lost 0 bases and J lost 7 bases. Germline CDR1 and CDR2: DFQATT and SNEGSKA (reference sequence). This CDR3 has 16 amino acids. CDR3 amino acids: CSARDPRSGTGGEQYF. Here the CDR3 DNA reads TGCAGTGCTAGAGATCCTCGATCCGGGACAGGGGGAGAGCAGTACTTC.

Details on this clonotype: The germline gene is not matched at one end of the junction; a read error may be the cause. The chain couples TRBV6-1 to TRBJ1-2, with TRBD1 identical over 8 bases. Germline V gives CDR1 MNHNS, CDR2 SASEGT. The CDR3 consists of 13 residues. The CDR3 sequence is CACRATGVEGHTF. The CDR3 nucleotides are TGTGCCTGCAGGGCGACAGGGGTAGAGGGACACACCTTC.

The gene calls are TRBV20-1 and TRBJ2-1; 10 bases are a match to TRBD2. CDR1 and CDR2 from the germline V gene are DFQATT and SNEGSKA (reference sequence). The V gene end was trimmed by 5 bases and the J gene end by 2 bases; junction bases not matched to a gene: 6. CDR3 length: 15 amino acids. This CDR3 is CSAPSGRRAYNEQFF. In DNA form, the CDR3 reads TGCAGTGCTCCTAGCGGGAGAAGGGCCTACAATGAGCAGTTCTTC.

The rearrangement joins TRBV4-1 to TRBJ2-5, with 13 bases lining up with TRBD2. The DNA end favors TRBJ2-7, so the J call may be wrong. The CDR3 sequence is 16 residues long. The germline V gene encodes CDR1 MGHRA and CDR2 YSYEKL. The CDR3 coding sequence is TGCGCCAGCAGCCAAGATCGGGGGACTAGCGGGATCGAGCAGTACTTC. This encodes CASSQDRGTSGIEQYF.

The chain uses TRBV2 and TRBJ2-7; 8 bases line up with TRBD1. J lost 4 bases, V lost 3 bases, and 5 bases had no gene match. The CDR3 spans 14 residues. Germline V gene lookup returns CDR1 SNHLY and CDR2 FYNNEI. This chain's CDR3 is CASSDQGAKYEQYF. The CDR3 DNA reads as TGTGCCAGCAGTGATCAGGGGGCGAAATACGAGCAGTACTTC.

This clonotype has only a few counts. The rearrangement uses TRBV12-3 or TRBV12-4 and TRBJ2-1; 7 bases match TRBD2. The J segment lost 10 bases and the V segment lost 3 bases, leaving 15 bases of the junction unmatched. The CDR3 covers 16 residues. The CDR3: CASSFSGFTPPYEQFF. In DNA form, the CDR3 reads TGTGCCAGCAGTTTTAGCGGGTTTACACCCCCCTACGAGCAGTTCTTC.

This sequence joins TRBV21-1 and TRBJ1-5; TRBD1 was called by the table and not checked on the DNA. TRBV21-1 has pseudogene status. This CDR3 spans 17 amino acids. The CDR3, as DNA: TGTGCCAGCAGCAAAGGGGGGGGCAGGGATAGCAATCAGCCCCAGCATTTT. Its protein product is CASSKGGGRDSNQPQHF.

The CDR3 bases are TGTGCCTGGGATGGGATAAATGAGCAGTTCTTC. Protein product: CAWDGINEQFF. The V gene is TRBV30, the J gene TRBJ2-1; unclear D gene. In germline, CDR1 is GTSNPN, CDR2 SVGIG (reference sequence). V gave up 5 bases and J gave up 7 bases, with 9 bases separating them. This CDR3 has 11 residues.

The chain recombines TRBV12-3 or TRBV12-4 with TRBJ2-3, with 10 bases that match TRBD2. The CDR3 runs 17 residues. V dropped 6 bases and J dropped 0; count of bases not matched to a gene: 9. CDR3 in DNA: TGTGCCAGCAGGGAGCGGGGGGGTGCAACTAGCACAGATACGCAGTATTTT. This codes for CASRERGGATSTDTQYF.

This clonotype has more than one count but fewer than ten. The chain combines TRBV5-1 with TRBJ2-4; no clear D gene. Germline V CDR1 and CDR2: SGHRS, YFSETQ. This CDR3 has 16 amino acids. V was trimmed by 4 bases and J by 0 bases, leaving 14 bases between them. The CDR3 loop reads CASSRTRKLAKNIQYF. The CDR3 DNA reads as TGCGCCAGCAGCCGTACCCGGAAACTAGCCAAAAACATTCAGTACTTC.

The chain couples TRBV6-5 to TRBJ2-4; 8 bases line up with TRBD1. The closer fit of TRBJ2-7 to the DNA end suggests the J call may be wrong. The CDR3 sequence is 14 residues long. CDR1 is MNHEY, CDR2 SVGAGI, per germline. The CDR3 DNA follows: TGTGCCAGCAGTCGGGACAGGAAATACTACGAGCAGTACTTC. This translates into CASSRDRKYYEQYF.

The CDR3 region is CASSAGQGLGDNSPLHF. The DNA for the CDR3 is TGTGCCAGCAGCGCTGGCCAGGGGTTGGGGGATAATTCACCCCTCCACTTT. The chain carries TRBV9 and TRBJ1-6; TRBD1 is a possible D gene (6 bases). The V gene's germline CDR1 is SGDLS and CDR2 YYNGEE. V lost 3 bases, J lost 5 bases, and 18 bases lay in between. This CDR3 is built from 17 residues.

This rearrangement joins TRBV5-1 to TRBJ2-6, with TRBD1 matching 7 bases. Germline lookup yields CDR1 SGHRS and CDR2 YFSETQ. V shed 3 bases and J 3 bases; nucleotides not matched to a gene: 6. The CDR3 contains 16 residues. Here the CDR3 reads CASSSTGAGGANVLTF. For the CDR3, the DNA is TGCGCCAGCAGCTCCACAGGGGCTGGTGGGGCCAACGTCCTGACTTTC.

The CDR3 bases are TGTGCCAGCAGTCCTGGGGCTGTACTCCAAGAGACCCAGTACTTC. Residues: CASSPGAVLQETQYF. The V and J genes are TRBV2 and TRBJ2-5, with D possibly matching TRBD1 (5 bases). V was shortened by 5 bases and J by 1 base, with 14 bases between the two germline ends. The CDR3 has 15 amino acids. The germline gives CDR1 SNHLY, CDR2 FYNNEI.